One sample yielded the 9 T cell receptor beta chains listed below, sequenced in a study of blood T cell repertoires in COVID-19. Only in-frame clones appear in the TCRdb table, and some are missing; sequencing was by immunoSEQ multiplex PCR. The repertoire holds over 200,000 clones, with around 83% as singletons. Sequencing was carried out using peripheral blood. The receptors come from a man between 40 and 49 years old with active or convalescent COVID-19.

The chain links TRBV2 to TRBJ1-2; 11 nucleotides agree with TRBD1. This CDR3 has 15 amino acids. CDR1 and CDR2 (germline): SNHLY, FYNNEI. The V segment lost 5 bases and the J segment 7 bases; nucleotides outside the gene matches: 9. CDR3 in DNA: TGTGCCAGCAGTTTTTCCGGGACAGGGGGTATTGGCTACACCTTC. This codes for CASSFSGTGGIGYTF.

This chain uses TRBV28 with TRBJ1-4; 9 bases map to TRBD1. This CDR3 is built from 17 residues. From germline, CDR1 is MDHEN and CDR2 SYDVKM. V was pared by 8 bases and J by 2 bases, with 12 bases of the junction left unmatched. The DNA for the CDR3 is TGTGCCAGCCGACTAGGGGGACAGGGATATACTAATGAAAAACTGTTTTTT. This codes for CASRLGGQGYTNEKLFF.

The chain carries TRBV3-1 (or the pseudogene TRBV3-2) and TRBJ2-3; 8 bases are a match to TRBD2. The V and J ends lost 4 bases and 5 bases, in that order; junction bases with no gene match: 5. Per the germline V gene, CDR1 is LGHDT and CDR2 is YNNKEL (reference sequence). CDR3 length equals 14 residues. CDR3 sequence reads: CASSLRAGGDTQYF. CDR3 nucleotide sequence: TGTGCCAGCAGCCTCCGGGCGGGGGGAGATACGCAGTATTTT.

This chain connects TRBV6-5 to TRBJ2-5; TRBD2 matches 12 bases. V lost 10 bases and J lost 2; bases outside the gene matches: 5. The CDR3 sequence is 14 residues long. CDR1 and CDR2 from the germline V gene are MNHEY and SVGAGI. DNA of the CDR3: TGTGCCATATTACTAGCGGGGGGACAAGAGACCCAGTACTTC. Protein: CAILLAGGQETQYF.

The chain joins TRBV6-6 to TRBJ1-6; D gene unclear. Germline values: CDR1 MNHNY, CDR2 SVGAGI (reference sequence). The CDR3 runs 12 residues. V lost 3 bases, J lost 10 bases, and 7 bases lay in between. The chain's CDR3 is CASSYDGSPLHF. CDR3 sequence (DNA): TGTGCCAGCAGTTATGACGGGTCACCCCTCCACTTT.

This chain joins TRBV20-1 and TRBJ1-1; D unclear. Germline CDR1 DFQATT, CDR2 SNEGSKA (reference sequence). The CDR3 runs 11 residues. The V end was cut by 1 base, the J end by 5 bases, with 5 bases between. The CDR3: CSARAETEAFF. Written as DNA, the CDR3 is TGCAGTGCTAGAGCCGAGACTGAAGCTTTCTTT.

The chain links TRBV10-1 to TRBJ2-5, with TRBD2 matching 12 bases. CDR3 length: 15 residues. Germline CDR1 WNHNN, CDR2 SYGVQD (reference sequence). The junction had 4 bases not matched to a gene; V was cut back by 6 bases and J by 2 bases. CDR3 residues: CASSPTSGGQETQYF. DNA of the CDR3: TGCGCCAGCAGCCCCACTAGCGGGGGGCAAGAGACCCAGTACTTC.

V is TRBV6-5 and J is TRBJ1-1; D unresolved. Trimming took 6 bases from V and 5 from J, leaving 13 bases between them. The CDR3 contains 13 residues. Germline CDR1 and CDR2: MNHEY and SVGAGI. The CDR3 DNA is TGTGCCAGCAGACTTCTATTTTGGACTGAAGCTTTCTTT. Translated: CASRLLFWTEAFF.

The chain carries TRBV5-4 and TRBJ1-1, with TRBD1 identical over 11 bases. In germline, CDR1 is SGHNT, CDR2 YYREEE (reference sequence). V lost 4 bases, J lost 4 bases, and 9 bases stayed unmatched. This CDR3 contains 16 residues. The CDR3 loop is CASSIGQGADSTEAFF. CDR3 bases: TGTGCCAGCAGCATCGGACAGGGGGCCGATAGCACTGAAGCTTTCTTT.